The rows below give T cell receptor beta chains drawn from one sample of a study of blood T cell repertoires in COVID-19. Only in-frame clones appear in the TCRdb table, and some are missing; sequencing was by immunoSEQ multiplex PCR. Here the sample spans under 140,000 clones, 75% to 80% being singletons. The sequencing sample was made of peripheral blood. These receptors were collected from an elderly woman with active or convalescent COVID-19. CDR3s include the opening cysteine and the closing phenylalanine or tryptophan. A D gene is named only where the DNA matches it firmly. Clone size is given for some rows only: seen once, a few or many times, or a class if the clone is expanded.

TRBJ1-4 TRBD1 TRBV29-1 . CSARRGTTNEKLFF TGCAGCGCCCGCAGGGGGACAACTAATGAAAAACTGTTTTTT
TRBJ1-6 TRBD1 TRBV6-5 . CASSHRDRGTSPLHF TGTGCCAGCAGTCACCGGGACAGGGGTACTTCACCCCTCCACTTT
TRBJ2-1 TRBD2 TRBV2 . CASNYRLAAEQFF TGTGCCAGCAATTATCGACTAGCGGCTGAGCAGTTCTTC
TRBJ1-3 TRBD1 TRBV9 . CASSRDSSGNTIYF TGTGCCAGCAGCCGGGACAGCTCTGGAAACACCATATATTTT
TRBJ2-7 TRBD1 TRBV4-1 few CASSSRTGGSYEQYF TGCGCCAGCAGCTCGAGGACAGGGGGCTCCTACGAGCAGTACTTC
TRBJ1-2 . TRBV21-1 once CASSKAGTETDYGYTF TGTGCCAGCAGCAAAGCCGGGACAGAGACCGACTATGGCTACACCTTC
TRBJ2-1 . TRBV5-1 . CASSSQRGASGSNEQFF TGCGCCAGCAGCTCACAAAGGGGGGCTAGCGGAAGCAATGAGCAGTTCTTC
TRBJ2-7 TRBD1 TRBV28 . CASSPGTGGPYEQYF TGTGCCAGCAGTCCGGGGACAGGGGGACCCTACGAGCAGTACTTC
TRBJ2-1 . TRBV24-1 . CATSDRFYNEQFF TGTGCCACCAGTGATCGGTTCTACAATGAGCAGTTCTTC
TRBJ2-7 . TRBV15 . CATSRDGGASEQYF TGTGCCACCAGCAGAGATGGAGGGGCGAGCGAGCAGTACTTC
TRBJ2-3 . TRBV21-1 . CAARLAGGEDTQYF TGTGCCGCAAGACTAGCGGGAGGGGAAGATACGCAGTATTTT
TRBJ2-7 TRBD1 TRBV5-1 few CASSWTGPSYEQYF TGCGCCAGCAGCTGGACAGGGCCATCCTACGAGCAGTACTTC
TRBJ2-7 TRBD2 TRBV6-1 . CASSEVGLAGTEQYF TGTGCCAGCAGTGAGGTGGGACTAGCGGGAACCGAGCAGTACTTC
TRBJ1-2 . TRBV19 . CASSPAGVNYGYTF TGTGCCAGTAGTCCCGCGGGGGTGAACTATGGCTACACCTTC
TRBJ1-5 . TRBV15 . CATSRSDPGNLLSQHF TGTGCCACCAGCAGATCCGACCCCGGGAACCTCTTGTCCCAGCATTTT
TRBJ2-7 TRBD2 TRBV4-3 few CASSLLAGVGEQYF TGCGCCAGCAGCCTCCTAGCGGGAGTTGGCGAGCAGTACTTC
TRBJ2-3 . TRBV7-2 . CASSTRTLARTDTQYF TGTGCCAGCAGCACCCGGACTCTCGCAAGGACAGATACGCAGTATTTT
TRBJ1-1 TRBD1 TRBV7-9 . CASSHKDRAGTEAFF TGTGCCAGCAGCCACAAGGACAGGGCGGGCACTGAAGCTTTCTTT
TRBJ1-5 . TRBV6-2/TRBV6-3 . CASSFQGLDQPQHF TGTGCCAGCAGTTTTCAGGGGTTGGACCAGCCCCAGCATTTT
TRBJ1-5 . TRBV9 . CATIWDGGPYSNQPQHF TGTGCCACGATCTGGGACGGGGGACCTTATAGCAATCAGCCCCAGCATTTT
TRBJ2-1 . TRBV24-1 . CATSDFVAEYNEQFF TGTGCCACCAGTGATTTCGTAGCCGAATACAATGAGCAGTTCTTC
TRBJ1-1 TRBD1 TRBV18 few CASSPGQGEEAFF TGTGCCAGCTCACCAGGACAGGGGGAGGAAGCTTTCTTT
TRBJ1-5 . TRBV6-1 . CASSEGPNQPQHF TGTGCCAGCAGTGAGGGGCCCAATCAGCCCCAGCATTTT
TRBJ1-5 . TRBV20-1 . CSASPHVGGQPQHF TGCAGTGCTAGTCCCCACGTCGGAGGTCAGCCCCAGCATTTT
TRBJ1-5 . TRBV5-6 . CASSLWGVNQPQHF TGTGCCAGCAGCTTGTGGGGGGTCAATCAGCCCCAGCATTTT
TRBJ2-5 . TRBV7-8 . CASSLVMPEETQYF TGTGCCAGCAGCTTAGTCATGCCAGAAGAGACCCAGTACTTC
TRBJ2-2 TRBD1 TRBV27 . CASSWDRRNTGELFF TGTGCCAGCAGCTGGGACAGGAGGAACACCGGGGAGCTGTTTTTT
TRBJ2-5 . TRBV5-1 once CASSLERFQETQYF TGCGCCAGCAGCTTGGAGCGGTTCCAAGAGACCCAGTACTTC
TRBJ1-2 TRBD1 TRBV7-2 . CASSLGAGGGYGYTF TGTGCCAGCAGCTTAGGGGCAGGGGGAGGCTATGGCTACACCTTC
TRBJ1-4 . TRBV12-3/TRBV12-4 . CASSLDLVEKLFF TGTGCCAGCAGTTTAGACTTGGTTGAAAAACTGTTTTTT
TRBJ2-5 TRBD1 TRBV5-1 . CASGTGLVQETQYF TGCGCCAGCGGGACAGGCCTAGTCCAAGAGACCCAGTACTTC
TRBJ2-1 TRBD2 TRBV18 . CASSPRGALAAHNEQFF TGTGCCAGCTCACCAAGGGGGGCACTAGCGGCCCACAATGAGCAGTTCTTC
TRBJ2-5 TRBD1 TRBV29-1 few CSVQSQTGRFRGLYF TGCAGCGTCCAAAGTCAAACAGGTCGCTTCAGGGGGTTGTACTTC
TRBJ2-2 . TRBV6-1 few CASSVNFDLLTGELFF TGTGCCAGCAGTGTAAATTTCGACTTGTTAACCGGGGAGCTGTTTTTT
TRBJ1-2 TRBD1 TRBV9 . CASSRDRGQGYTF TGTGCCAGCAGCCGGGACAGGGGGCAGGGCTACACCTTC
TRBJ1-2 TRBD1 TRBV18 . CASSPSTGGSLDGYTF TGTGCCAGCTCACCGTCGACAGGGGGCAGTCTTGATGGCTACACCTTC
TRBJ2-1 . TRBV12-3/TRBV12-4 . CASSLRRDNEQFF TGTGCCAGCAGTTTACGTCGTGACAATGAGCAGTTCTTC
TRBJ1-2 TRBD1 TRBV6-6 . CASRHNRQGVGGYTF TGTGCCAGCAGACACAATAGACAGGGGGTAGGTGGCTACACCTTC
TRBJ1-3 TRBD1 TRBV7-2 once CASSLDWTGMNTIYF TGTGCCAGCAGCTTAGACTGGACAGGGATGAACACCATATATTTT
TRBJ2-3 . TRBV2 . CASSSGTDTQYF TGTGCCAGCAGTTCAGGGACAGATACGCAGTATTTT
TRBJ2-3 TRBD2 TRBV2 . CASSDREGTDTQYF TGTGCCAGCAGTGATCGGGAGGGGACAGATACGCAGTATTTT
TRBJ2-1 TRBD2 TRBV4-3 . CASSQDRGGRVSYNEQFF TGCGCCAGCAGCCAAGATAGAGGCGGGAGGGTCTCCTACAATGAGCAGTTCTTC
TRBJ2-2 TRBD1 TRBV9 . CASSVDGQGSTGELFF TGTGCCAGCAGCGTAGACGGACAGGGGAGCACCGGGGAGCTGTTTTTT
TRBJ2-6 . TRBV18 . CASSPYRGGISGANVLTF TGTGCCAGCTCACCATACAGGGGGGGTATCTCTGGGGCCAACGTCCTGACTTTC
TRBJ2-1 TRBD2 TRBV5-1 . CASGGPSGSSEQFF TGCGCCAGTGGCGGGCCTAGCGGGAGTAGTGAGCAGTTCTTC
TRBJ1-2 . TRBV28 . CASNPGYYGYTF TGTGCCAGCAACCCAGGGTACTATGGCTACACCTTC
TRBJ2-3 TRBD2 TRBV5-4 . CASSLAGGPTDTQYF TGTGCCAGCAGCCTAGCGGGAGGGCCAACAGATACGCAGTATTTT